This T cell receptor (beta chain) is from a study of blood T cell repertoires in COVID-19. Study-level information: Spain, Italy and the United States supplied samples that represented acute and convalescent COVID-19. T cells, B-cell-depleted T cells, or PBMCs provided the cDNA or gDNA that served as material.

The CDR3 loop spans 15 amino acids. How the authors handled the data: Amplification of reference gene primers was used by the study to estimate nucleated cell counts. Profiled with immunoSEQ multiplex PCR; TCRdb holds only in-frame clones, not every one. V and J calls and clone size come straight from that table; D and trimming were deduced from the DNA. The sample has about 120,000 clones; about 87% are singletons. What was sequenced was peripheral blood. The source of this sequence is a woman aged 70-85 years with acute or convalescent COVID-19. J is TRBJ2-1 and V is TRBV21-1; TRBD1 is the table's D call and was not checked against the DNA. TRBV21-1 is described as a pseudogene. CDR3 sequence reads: CASSNHRGLYNEQFF. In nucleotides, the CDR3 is TGTGCCAGCAGCAACCACAGGGGCCTCTACAATGAGCAGTTCTTC.